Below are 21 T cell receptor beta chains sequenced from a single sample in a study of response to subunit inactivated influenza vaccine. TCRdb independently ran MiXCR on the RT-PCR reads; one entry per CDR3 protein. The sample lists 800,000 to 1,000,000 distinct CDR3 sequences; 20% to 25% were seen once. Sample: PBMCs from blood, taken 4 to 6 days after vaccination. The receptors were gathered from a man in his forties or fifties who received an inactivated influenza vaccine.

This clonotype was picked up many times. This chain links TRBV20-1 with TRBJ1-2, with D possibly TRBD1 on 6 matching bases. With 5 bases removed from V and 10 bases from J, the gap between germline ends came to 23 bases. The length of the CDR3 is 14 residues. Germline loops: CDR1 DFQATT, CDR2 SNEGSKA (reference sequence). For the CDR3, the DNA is TGCAGTGCTTCAGGGCCAGGGGCCAAAGGATCCTACACCTTC. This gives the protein CSASGPGAKGSYTF.

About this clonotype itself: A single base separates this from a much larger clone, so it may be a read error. The CDR3 reads CSARSSGFTDTQYF. In DNA, the CDR3 is TGCAGTGCTAGGTCTAGCGGTTTCACAGATACGCAGTATTTT. The chain combines TRBV20-1 with TRBJ2-3, with 7 bases identical to TRBD2. CDR3 length equals 14 residues. Germline-derived CDR1 and CDR2 are DFQATT and SNEGSKA (reference sequence). The J segment lost 2 bases and the V segment lost 3 bases, leaving 5 bases of the junction unmatched.

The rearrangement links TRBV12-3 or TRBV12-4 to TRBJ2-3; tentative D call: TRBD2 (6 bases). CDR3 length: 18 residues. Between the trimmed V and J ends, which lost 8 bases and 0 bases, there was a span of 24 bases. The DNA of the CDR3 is TGTGCCAGCCGCACTCAAAGAACCGGGACTGGGAGCACAGATACGCAGTATTTT. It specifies CASRTQRTGTGSTDTQYF.

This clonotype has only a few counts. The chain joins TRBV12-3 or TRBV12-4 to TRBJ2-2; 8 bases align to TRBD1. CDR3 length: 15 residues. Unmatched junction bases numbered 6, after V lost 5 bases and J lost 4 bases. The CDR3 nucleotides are TGTGCCAGCAGTCTGGACAGGGATCCCACCGGGGAGCTGTTTTTT. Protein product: CASSLDRDPTGELFF.

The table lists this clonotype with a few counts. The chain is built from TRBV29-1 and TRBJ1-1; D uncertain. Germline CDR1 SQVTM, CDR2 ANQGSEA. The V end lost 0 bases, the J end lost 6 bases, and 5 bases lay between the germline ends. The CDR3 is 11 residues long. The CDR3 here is CSVEDVAEAFF. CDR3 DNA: TGCAGCGTTGAAGATGTAGCTGAAGCTTTCTTT.

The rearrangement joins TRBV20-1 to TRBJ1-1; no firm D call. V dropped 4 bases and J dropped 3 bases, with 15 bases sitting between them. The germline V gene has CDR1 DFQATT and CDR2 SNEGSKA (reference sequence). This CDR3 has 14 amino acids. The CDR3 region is CSATSRRRDTEAFF. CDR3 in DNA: TGCAGTGCTACCTCTAGACGGCGGGACACTGAAGCTTTCTTT.

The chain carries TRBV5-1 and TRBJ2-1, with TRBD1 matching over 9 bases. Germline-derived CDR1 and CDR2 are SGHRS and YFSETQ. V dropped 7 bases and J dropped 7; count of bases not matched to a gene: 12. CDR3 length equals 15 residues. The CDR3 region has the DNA TGCGCCAGCTCAGAACAGGGGGCGATGCGTAATGAGCAGTTCTTC. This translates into CASSEQGAMRNEQFF.

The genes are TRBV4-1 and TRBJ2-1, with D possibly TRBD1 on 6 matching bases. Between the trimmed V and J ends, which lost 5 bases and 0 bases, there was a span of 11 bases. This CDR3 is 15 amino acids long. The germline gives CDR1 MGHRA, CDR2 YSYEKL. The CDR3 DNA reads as TGCGCCAGCAGCAGACAGGTTACCTCCTACAATGAGCAGTTCTTC. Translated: CASSRQVTSYNEQFF.

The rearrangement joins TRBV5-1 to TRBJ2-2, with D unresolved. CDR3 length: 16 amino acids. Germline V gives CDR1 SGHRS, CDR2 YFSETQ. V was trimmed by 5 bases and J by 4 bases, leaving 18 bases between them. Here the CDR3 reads CASSLALVDGTGELFF. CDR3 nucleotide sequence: TGCGCCAGCAGTCTTGCATTGGTGGATGGCACCGGGGAGCTGTTTTTT.

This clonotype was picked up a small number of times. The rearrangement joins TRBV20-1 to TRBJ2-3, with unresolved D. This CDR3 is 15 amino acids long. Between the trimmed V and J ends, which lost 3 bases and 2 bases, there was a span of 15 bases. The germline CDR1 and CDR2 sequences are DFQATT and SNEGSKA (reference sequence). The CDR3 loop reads CSASRPAPTTDTQYF. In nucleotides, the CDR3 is TGCAGTGCTAGTCGGCCAGCGCCTACCACAGATACGCAGTATTTT.

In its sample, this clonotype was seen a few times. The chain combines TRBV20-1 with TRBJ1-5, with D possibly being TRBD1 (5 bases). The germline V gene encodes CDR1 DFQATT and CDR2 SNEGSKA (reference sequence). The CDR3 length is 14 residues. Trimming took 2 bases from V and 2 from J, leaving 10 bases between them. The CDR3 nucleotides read TGCAGTGCTAGAAAAGGGGTCGGCAATCAGCCCCAGCATTTT. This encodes CSARKGVGNQPQHF.

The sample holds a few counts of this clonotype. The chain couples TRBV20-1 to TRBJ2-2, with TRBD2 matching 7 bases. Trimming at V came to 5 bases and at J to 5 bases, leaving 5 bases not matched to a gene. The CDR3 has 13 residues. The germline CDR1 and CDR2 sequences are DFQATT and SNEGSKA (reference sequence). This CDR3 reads CSASHGGTGELFF. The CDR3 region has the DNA TGCAGTGCTTCCCACGGGGGGACCGGGGAGCTGTTTTTT.

CDR3 in amino acids: CASRAGPPDTQYF. The CDR3 nucleotides are TGTGCCAGCCGGGCAGGGCCCCCAGATACGCAGTATTTT. The chain carries TRBV12-3 or TRBV12-4 and TRBJ2-3; a weak D match, TRBD1 (5 bases). The CDR3 length is 13 residues. V was shortened by 8 bases and J by 4 bases, with 13 bases between the two germline ends.

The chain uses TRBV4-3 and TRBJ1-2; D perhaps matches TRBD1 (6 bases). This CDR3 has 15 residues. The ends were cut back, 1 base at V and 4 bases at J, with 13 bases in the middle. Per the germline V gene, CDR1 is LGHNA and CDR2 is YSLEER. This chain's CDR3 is CASSQGSGASYGYTF. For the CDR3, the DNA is TGCGCCAGCAGCCAAGGGTCGGGGGCGTCCTATGGCTACACCTTC.

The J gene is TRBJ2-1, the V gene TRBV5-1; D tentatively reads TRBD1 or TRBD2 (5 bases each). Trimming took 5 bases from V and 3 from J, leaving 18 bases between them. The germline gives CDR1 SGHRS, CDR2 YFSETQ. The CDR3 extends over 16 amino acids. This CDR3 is CASSREGLNRYNEQFF. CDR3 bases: TGCGCCAGCAGTAGAGAGGGGCTAAATCGCTACAATGAGCAGTTCTTC.

The CDR3 is CSVVDTASGNTIYF. The CDR3 bases are TGCAGCGTTGTGGACACCGCCTCTGGAAACACCATATATTTT. This rearrangement joins TRBV29-1 to TRBJ1-3, with D possibly TRBD1 on 5 matching bases. Trimming removed 4 bases at V and 0 bases at J, with 10 bases between. The CDR3 is 14 amino acids. Germline lookup yields CDR1 SQVTM and CDR2 ANQGSEA.

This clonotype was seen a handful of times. CDR3 bases: TGCAGCGCGGCGGAGAACACTGAAGCTTTCTTT. Protein: CSAAENTEAFF. The V call is TRBV29-1, the J call TRBJ1-1; D call uncertain. Germline V lookup: CDR1 SQVTM, CDR2 ANQGSEA. Between the trimmed V and J ends, which lost 7 bases and 1 base, there was a span of 7 bases. The CDR3 has 11 residues.

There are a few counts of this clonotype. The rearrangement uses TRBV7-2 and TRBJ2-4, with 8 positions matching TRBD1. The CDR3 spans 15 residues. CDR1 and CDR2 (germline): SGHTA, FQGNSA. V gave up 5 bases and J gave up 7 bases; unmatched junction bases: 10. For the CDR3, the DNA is TGTGCCAGCAGCCCCATGCAGGGGGCCGGGAACATTCAGTACTTC. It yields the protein CASSPMQGAGNIQYF.

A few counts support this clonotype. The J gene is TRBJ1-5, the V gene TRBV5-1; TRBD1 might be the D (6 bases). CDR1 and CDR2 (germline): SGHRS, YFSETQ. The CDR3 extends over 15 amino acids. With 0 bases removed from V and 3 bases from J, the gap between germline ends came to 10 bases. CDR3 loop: CASSLEDSYNQPQHF. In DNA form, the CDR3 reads TGCGCCAGCAGCTTGGAGGACAGCTACAATCAGCCCCAGCATTTT.

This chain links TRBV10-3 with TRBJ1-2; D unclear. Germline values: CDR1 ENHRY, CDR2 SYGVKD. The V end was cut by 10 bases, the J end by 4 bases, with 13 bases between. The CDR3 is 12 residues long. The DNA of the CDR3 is TGTGCCACAACAGAGTATAGCTATGGCTACACCTTC. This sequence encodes CATTEYSYGYTF.

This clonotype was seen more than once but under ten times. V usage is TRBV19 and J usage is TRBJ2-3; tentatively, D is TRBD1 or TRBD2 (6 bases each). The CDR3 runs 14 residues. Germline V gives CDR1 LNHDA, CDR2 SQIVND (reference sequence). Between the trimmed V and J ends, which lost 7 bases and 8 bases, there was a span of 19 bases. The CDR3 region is CASTKGGSGGTQYF. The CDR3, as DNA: TGTGCCAGTACCAAGGGGGGATCCGGAGGTACGCAGTATTTT.